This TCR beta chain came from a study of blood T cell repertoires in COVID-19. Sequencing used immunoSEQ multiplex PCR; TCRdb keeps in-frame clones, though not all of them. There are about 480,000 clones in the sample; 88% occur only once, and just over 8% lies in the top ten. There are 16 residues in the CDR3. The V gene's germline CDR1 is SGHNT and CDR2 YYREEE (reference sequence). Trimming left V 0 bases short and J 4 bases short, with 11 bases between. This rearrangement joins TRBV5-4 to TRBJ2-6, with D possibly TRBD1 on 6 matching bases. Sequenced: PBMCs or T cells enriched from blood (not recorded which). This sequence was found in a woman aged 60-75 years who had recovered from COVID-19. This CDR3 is CASSLVDRSGANVLTF. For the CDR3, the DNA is TGTGCCAGCAGCTTGGTCGACAGGTCCGGGGCCAACGTCCTGACTTTC.